Listed below are T cell receptor beta chains from one sample, sequenced in a study of OX40 agonist ivuxolimab in advanced cancers. Sequencing was performed with immunoSEQ multiplex PCR; in TCRdb, only in-frame clones are kept and a portion is missing. The table has around 79,000 clones, over 75% seen once; the top ten hold less than 5%. Sequencing used CD4+ or CD8+ T cells sorted from blood, obtained in a trial of the OX40 agonist ivuxolimab. The receptor set was obtained from an adult with an advanced solid tumor such as melanoma, head and neck, liver or kidney cancer. Each CDR3 is given with its conserved first and last residue. D genes are given only for firm matches. Where a row states a size, it is once, few, many or the class of an expanded clone; other rows omit it.

>.|.|14|TRBJ2-7|TRBV5-1
TGCGCCAGCGGGATCCGGGACACTACTTACGAGCAGTACTTC
CASGIRDTTYEQYF
>.|.|15|TRBJ1-1|TRBV2
TGTGCCAGCAGCCGAGGAGGGGCCATGAACACTGAAGCTTTCTTT
CASSRGGAMNTEAFF
>TRBD2|.|15|TRBJ2-1|TRBV28
TGTGCAAGCGTCACTAGCGGGAGTGGTTACAATGAGCAGTTCTTC
CASVTSGSGYNEQFF
>.|.|14|TRBJ2-7|TRBV11-2
TGTGCCAGCAGCCCTCTAGCGTCTTCCTACGAGCAGTACTTC
CASSPLASSYEQYF
>TRBD2|.|16|TRBJ2-3|TRBV5-1
TGCGCCAGCAGCTCAGGGACTAGCGGGAACGCAGATACGCAGTATTTT
CASSSGTSGNADTQYF
>TRBD2|.|16|TRBJ2-5|TRBV11-1
TGTGCCAGCAGCTTAGGAACTAGCGGGAGTGGCGAGACCCAGTACTTC
CASSLGTSGSGETQYF
>TRBD2|once|16|TRBJ2-7|TRBV28
TGTGCCAGCAGTTCACAGGGACTAGAGGCCTCCTACGAGCAGTACTTC
CASSSQGLEASYEQYF
>TRBD2|.|16|TRBJ2-3|TRBV6-6
TGTGCCAGCAGTGGAGATTCTAGCGGGAGCACAGATACGCAGTATTTT
CASSGDSSGSTDTQYF
>TRBD2|.|17|TRBJ2-2|TRBV15
TGTGCCACCAGCGGACTAGCGGGAGGAGGTAACACCGGGGAGCTGTTTTTT
CATSGLAGGGNTGELFF
>.|.|14|TRBJ2-5|TRBV27
TGTGCCAGCAGTTTTAACCCTTCCTCGGAGACCCAGTACTTC
CASSFNPSSETQYF
>TRBD1|.|16|TRBJ1-3|TRBV5-1
TGCGCCAGCAGCGGCGATCCGACAGGGCTGGGAAACACCATATATTTT
CASSGDPTGLGNTIYF
>.|.|17|TRBJ1-1|TRBV5-1
TGCGCCAGCAGCTTAGGAGGGGGATCTCAAATGAACACTGAAGCTTTCTTT
CASSLGGGSQMNTEAFF
>TRBD2|.|15|TRBJ2-3|TRBV4-1
TGCGCCAGTAGAAGAGCGGGAGAGATCTCAGATACGCAGTATTTT
CASRRAGEISDTQYF
>TRBD2|.|13|TRBJ2-1|TRBV6-1
TGTGCCAGCAGTAAAGGACTAGCCAATGAGCAGTTCTTC
CASSKGLANEQFF
>TRBD1|.|13|TRBJ1-1|TRBV19
TGTGCCAGTAGTAGAAGACAGGGCACTGAAGCTTTCTTT
CASSRRQGTEAFF
>.|.|15|TRBJ1-2|TRBV27
TGTGCCAGCAGTTTATCAGCGGGGTCCGGGAGGGGCTACACCTTC
CASSLSAGSGRGYTF
>.|.|14|TRBJ2-7|TRBV4-1
TGCGCCAGCAGCCAAGATATGAGGGGGATAAGGCAGTACTTC
CASSQDMRGIRQYF
>TRBD2|.|15|TRBJ2-5|TRBV7-9
TGTGCCAGCAGCTTAAGACTAGCGGGAGGTGAGACCCAGTACTTC
CASSLRLAGGETQYF
>TRBD1|once|15|TRBJ1-6|TRBV27
TGTGCCAGCAGAGAGACAGGGAACTATAATTCACCCCTCCACTTT
CASRETGNYNSPLHF
>.|.|14|TRBJ2-7|TRBV5-1
TGCGCCAGCAGCTTGGAGGGGGTTGGGGACGAGCAGTACTTC
CASSLEGVGDEQYF
>TRBD1|.|15|TRBJ2-2|TRBV19
TGTGCCAGTAGCGCCAGGGGGCGAGGGGCCGGGGAGCTGTTTTTT
CASSARGRGAGELFF
>.|once|14|TRBJ2-3|TRBV5-1
TGCGCCAGCAGCGAGTCACAGCGGGTTGATACGCAGTATTTT
CASSESQRVDTQYF
>TRBD1|medium-sized|16|TRBJ1-2|TRBV7-9
TGTGCCAGCAGCGCTAGCGGGACAGATACTAACTATGGCTACACCTTC
CASSASGTDTNYGYTF
>TRBD2|once|12|TRBJ2-5|TRBV7-2
TGTGCCAGCGGGGGACTAGCTGAGACCCAGTACTTC
CASGGLAETQYF
>TRBD1|.|15|TRBJ2-2|TRBV7-9
TGTGCCAGCAGCCGACAGGGTCCCAACACCGGGGAGCTGTTTTTT
CASSRQGPNTGELFF
>.|.|14|TRBJ1-3|TRBV19
TGTGCCAGTAGTATAGGGGCGTTGGGTGACACCATATATTTT
CASSIGALGDTIYF
>.|once|16|TRBJ2-1|TRBV11-1
TGTGCCAGCAGCCCCACCGGCAGGGGAGTATACAATGAGCAGTTCTTC
CASSPTGRGVYNEQFF
>.|few|14|TRBJ2-7|TRBV19
TGTGCCAGTAGTCGGAGGGATGGTGATTACGAGCAGTACTTC
CASSRRDGDYEQYF
>.|.|14|TRBJ2-7|TRBV11-2
TGTGCCAGCAGCCCCCAGACAACAGCCTACGAGCAGTACTTC
CASSPQTTAYEQYF
>TRBD2|.|14|TRBJ2-2|TRBV2
TGTGCCAGTGGACTAGCGCGGAACACCGGGGAGCTGTTTTTT
CASGLARNTGELFF
>.|.|13|TRBJ2-7|TRBV28
TGTGCCAGCAGTTTCATCTCATCCCACGAGCAGTACTTC
CASSFISSHEQYF
>.|.|14|TRBJ2-1|TRBV2
TGTGCCAGCAGTGGAGTAGCGGTATACAATGAGCAGTTCTTC
CASSGVAVYNEQFF
>.|.|14|TRBJ1-4|TRBV2
TGTGCCAGCAGTGATACTAGGGTGGGTGAAAAACTGTTTTTT
CASSDTRVGEKLFF
>.|.|15|TRBJ2-1|TRBV10-3
TGTGCCATCAGTGAGCCCAAGGCGGGTGGGTGGGAGCAGTTCTTC
CAISEPKAGGWEQFF
>TRBD1|.|15|TRBJ2-7|TRBV7-9
TGTGCCAGCAGCCACCGGGACAGGAAGAACTACGAGCAGTACTTC
CASSHRDRKNYEQYF
>.|.|14|TRBJ1-1|TRBV12-5
TGTGCTAGTGGTTTGGGAACGTCGGACACTGAAGCTTTCTTT
CASGLGTSDTEAFF
>.|.|15|TRBJ1-4|TRBV30
TGTGCCTGGAGTGTAAACGGCGGGGGGAATGAAAAACTGTTTTTT
CAWSVNGGGNEKLFF
>.|few|15|TRBJ2-1|TRBV5-1
TGCGCCAGCAGCTTGGACCCGTCGAGTAGGGATGAGCAGTTCTTC
CASSLDPSSRDEQFF
>TRBD2|.|15|TRBJ2-7|TRBV11-2
TGTGCCAGCAGCCCAGGGACTAGCGGCCCCTACGAGCAGTACTTC
CASSPGTSGPYEQYF
>TRBD2|.|15|TRBJ2-7|TRBV28
TGTGCCAGCAGTTTAGGTAGCGGGGAGTGGTCCGGGCAGTACTTC
CASSLGSGEWSGQYF
>.|.|12|TRBJ2-2|TRBV30
TGTGCCTGGAGTAAGGGGCCCGGGGAGCTGTTTTTT
CAWSKGPGELFF
>TRBD2|.|18|TRBJ2-2|TRBV11-2
TGTGCCAGCAGCTTAGGGGCTAGCGGGAGTTGGGTCACCGGGGAGCTGTTTTTT
CASSLGASGSWVTGELFF
>TRBD1|.|19|TRBJ2-6|TRBV7-9
TGTGCCAGCAGCTTTGGGTTGCAGGGGGCGTTCTCTGGGGCCAACGTCCTGACTTTC
CASSFGLQGAFSGANVLTF
>.|.|13|TRBJ2-5|TRBV10-3
TGTGCCATCAGAGTAGCCGTCCAAGAGACCCAGTACTTC
CAIRVAVQETQYF
>.|.|15|TRBJ1-4|TRBV9
TGTGCCAGCAGCGTAGCTCCACAGACTAATGAAAAACTGTTTTTT
CASSVAPQTNEKLFF
>TRBD1|.|14|TRBJ2-1|TRBV18
TGTGCCAGCTCATTAGGGACAGGGCGCAATGAGCAGTTCTTC
CASSLGTGRNEQFF
>.|.|15|TRBJ2-3|TRBV18
TGTGCCAGCACTCCCGCCAGGGGACCCGCAGATACGCAGTATTTT
CASTPARGPADTQYF
>.|once|14|TRBJ1-3|TRBV2
TGTGCCAGCAGTGGAGTCGACTCTGGAAACACCATATATTTT
CASSGVDSGNTIYF
>.|.|11|TRBJ2-5|TRBV2
TGTGCCAGCAGTGAAGAGGAGACCCAGTACTTC
CASSEEETQYF
>TRBD2|.|14|TRBJ2-5|TRBV2
TGTGCCAGCAGTGAACGGACTAGGCAAGAGACCCAGTACTTC
CASSERTRQETQYF
>TRBD1|.|14|TRBJ1-2|TRBV27
TGTGCCAGCAGTTTAGGCAGGGGGACGCCCCGCTACACCTTC
CASSLGRGTPRYTF
>.|.|14|TRBJ1-1|TRBV29-1
TGCAGCTTCATTGGGGGCGCCTTGGACACTGAAGCTTTCTTT
CSFIGGALDTEAFF
>TRBD1|.|13|TRBJ2-1|TRBV11-2
TGTGCCAGCAGCCTAAGACAGGGGCCAGAGCAGTTCTTC
CASSLRQGPEQFF
>TRBD2|few|14|TRBJ2-1|TRBV30
TGTGCCTGGAGTGTAACCCTAGCGGGGCGGGAGCAGTTCTTC
CAWSVTLAGREQFF
>.|.|14|TRBJ2-1|TRBV29-1
TGCAGCGTTGAACTAGCCGATACCTACAATGAGCAGTTCTTC
CSVELADTYNEQFF
>.|few|14|TRBJ2-2|TRBV19
TGTGCCAGTAGTTCCCGACAGGGAGGCGGGGAGCTGTTTTTT
CASSSRQGGGELFF
>TRBD2|.|16|TRBJ2-1|TRBV18
TGTGCCAGCTCACCACTTGAGACTAGCGGGAGAAATGAGCAGTTCTTC
CASSPLETSGRNEQFF
>.|.|14|TRBJ1-5|TRBV21-1
TGTGCCAGCAGCAGCCGGGACAGGGGACAGCCCCAGCATTTT
CASSSRDRGQPQHF
>.|once|15|TRBJ1-6|TRBV30
TGTGCCTGGAGTACGAGGGGGACCTATAATTCACCCCTCCACTTT
CAWSTRGTYNSPLHF
>.|.|14|TRBJ2-5|TRBV2
TGTGCCAGCAGTGTTTCGGGAGTTCGGGAGACCCAGTACTTC
CASSVSGVRETQYF